The clone carrying this T cell receptor (beta chain) was seen only once. Its target is not known. Researchers turned away patients with other autoimmune diseases, uncontrolled infections, pregnancy or lactation. This specimen belongs to a study of Graves' ophthalmopathy and Graves' hyperthyroidism. Study-wide context: The study drew peripheral blood at initial diagnosis, before any treatment.

Germline CDR1 reads SGHTA; CDR2 reads FQGTGA. There are 15 residues in the CDR3. Trimming took 3 bases from V and 5 from J; bases not matched to a gene: 5. Overall study results and limits: Most thyroid clonotypes expanded beyond 0.001 frequency were also found in blood.

RNA transcripts provided the template for amplifying TCR beta CDR3 regions. HTBI-primed first-round RT-PCR preceded second-round multiplex PCR. TCRdb re-derived calls from the multiplex PCR reads in MiXCR, one entry per CDR3 protein. The data hold hundreds of thousands of distinct CDR3 sequences, with around 42% observed a single time. This chain joins TRBV7-3 and TRBJ2-7, with TRBD1 identical over 12 bases. This TCR was sampled from an adult man with Graves' ophthalmopathy. The sequencing input was peripheral blood. The CDR3 sequence is CASSLPGQGAHEQYF. CDR3 bases: TGTGCCAGCAGCTTGCCGGGACAGGGGGCGCACGAGCAGTACTTC.